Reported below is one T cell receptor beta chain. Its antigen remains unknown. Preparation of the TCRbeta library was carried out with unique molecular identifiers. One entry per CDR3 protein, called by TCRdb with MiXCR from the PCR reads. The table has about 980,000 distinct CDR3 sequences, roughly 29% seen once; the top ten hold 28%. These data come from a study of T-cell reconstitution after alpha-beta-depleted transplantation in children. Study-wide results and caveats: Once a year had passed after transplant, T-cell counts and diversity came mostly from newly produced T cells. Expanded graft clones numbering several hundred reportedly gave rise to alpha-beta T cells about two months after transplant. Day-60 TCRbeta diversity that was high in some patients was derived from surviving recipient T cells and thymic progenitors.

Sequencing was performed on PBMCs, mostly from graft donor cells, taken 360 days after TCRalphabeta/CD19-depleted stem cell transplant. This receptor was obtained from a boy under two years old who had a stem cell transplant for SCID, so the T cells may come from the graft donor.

The CDR3: CASSSGHTFNEQFF. CDR3 nucleotide sequence: TGCGCCAGCAGCTCGGGACATACCTTCAATGAGCAGTTCTTC. This rearrangement joins TRBV5-1 to TRBJ2-1; maybe TRBD1 (6 bases). With 3 bases removed from V and 6 bases from J, the gap between germline ends came to 13 bases. CDR1 is SGHRS, CDR2 YFSETQ, per germline. There are 14 residues in the CDR3. The full variable domain, completed using reference TRBV5-1 and TRBJ2-1, is KAGVTQTPRYLIKTRGQQVTLSCSPISGHRSVSWYQQTPGQGLQFLFEYFSETQRNKGNFPGRFSGRQFSNSRSEMNVSTLELGDSALYLCASSSGHTFNEQFFGPGTRLTVL.